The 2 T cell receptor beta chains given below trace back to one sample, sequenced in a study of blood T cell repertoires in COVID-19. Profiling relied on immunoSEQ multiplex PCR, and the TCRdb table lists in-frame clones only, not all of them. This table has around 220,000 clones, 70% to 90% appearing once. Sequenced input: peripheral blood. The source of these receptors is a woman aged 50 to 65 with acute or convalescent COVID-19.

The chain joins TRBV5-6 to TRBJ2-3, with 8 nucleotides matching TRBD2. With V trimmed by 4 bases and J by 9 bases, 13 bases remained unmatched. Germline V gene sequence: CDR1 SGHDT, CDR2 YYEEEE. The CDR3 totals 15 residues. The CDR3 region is CASSPSGGGGWTQYF. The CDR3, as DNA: TGTGCCAGCAGCCCCTCCGGGGGGGGAGGGTGGACGCAGTATTTT.

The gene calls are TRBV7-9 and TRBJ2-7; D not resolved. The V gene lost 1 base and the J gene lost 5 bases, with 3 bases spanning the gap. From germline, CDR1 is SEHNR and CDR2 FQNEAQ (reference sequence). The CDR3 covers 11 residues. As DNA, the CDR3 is TGTGCCAGCAGCTTAGATAACGAGCAGTACTTC. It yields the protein CASSLDNEQYF. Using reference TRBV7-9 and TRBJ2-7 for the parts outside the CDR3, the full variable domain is DTGVSQNPRHKITKRGQNVTFRCDPISEHNRLYWYRQTLGQGPEFLTYFQNEAQLEKSRLLSDRFSAERPKGSFSTLEIQRTEQGDSAMYLCASSLDNEQYFGPGTRLTVT.